This TCR beta chain was captured in a study of T-cell reconstitution after alpha-beta-depleted transplantation in children. The authors prepared the TCRbeta library with unique molecular identifiers. One entry per CDR3 protein results from TCRdb running MiXCR on the PCR reads. The sample includes roughly 500,000 distinct CDR3 sequences, approximately 29% of them seen just once. This CDR3 is 12 amino acids long. Trimming removed 5 bases from V and 0 bases from J, with 4 bases in between. Germline V lookup: CDR1 DFQATT, CDR2 SNEGSKA (reference sequence). Here the sequenced sample was PBMCs from the stem cell graft donor, taken from the stem cell graft. This TCR came from a human donor who donated a stem cell graft to a child with aplastic anemia. The V call is TRBV20-1, the J call TRBJ2-2; D unresolved. CDR3 DNA: TGCAGTGCTTCTCCGAACACCGGGGAGCTGTTTTTT. Its protein is CSASPNTGELFF.